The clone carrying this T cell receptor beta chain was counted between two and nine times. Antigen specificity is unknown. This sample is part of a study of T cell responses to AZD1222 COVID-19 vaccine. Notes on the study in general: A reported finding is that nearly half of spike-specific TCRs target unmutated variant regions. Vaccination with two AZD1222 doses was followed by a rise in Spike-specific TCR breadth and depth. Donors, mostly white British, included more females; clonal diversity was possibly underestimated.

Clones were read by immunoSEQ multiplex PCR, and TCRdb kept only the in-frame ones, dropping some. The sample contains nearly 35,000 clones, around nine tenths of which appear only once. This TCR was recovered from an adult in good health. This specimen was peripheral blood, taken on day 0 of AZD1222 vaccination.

CDR3 sequence: CASSQEGGGLANTGELFF. In DNA form, the CDR3 reads TGTGCCAGCAGCCAAGAAGGAGGAGGACTAGCGAACACCGGGGAGCTGTTTTTT. The chain is built from TRBV4-2 and TRBJ2-2, with 7 bases fitting TRBD2. The trim removed 0 bases at V and 0 bases at J, leaving 7 bases unmatched. The CDR3 runs 18 residues. CDR1 LGHNA and CDR2 YNFKEQ come from the germline V gene.